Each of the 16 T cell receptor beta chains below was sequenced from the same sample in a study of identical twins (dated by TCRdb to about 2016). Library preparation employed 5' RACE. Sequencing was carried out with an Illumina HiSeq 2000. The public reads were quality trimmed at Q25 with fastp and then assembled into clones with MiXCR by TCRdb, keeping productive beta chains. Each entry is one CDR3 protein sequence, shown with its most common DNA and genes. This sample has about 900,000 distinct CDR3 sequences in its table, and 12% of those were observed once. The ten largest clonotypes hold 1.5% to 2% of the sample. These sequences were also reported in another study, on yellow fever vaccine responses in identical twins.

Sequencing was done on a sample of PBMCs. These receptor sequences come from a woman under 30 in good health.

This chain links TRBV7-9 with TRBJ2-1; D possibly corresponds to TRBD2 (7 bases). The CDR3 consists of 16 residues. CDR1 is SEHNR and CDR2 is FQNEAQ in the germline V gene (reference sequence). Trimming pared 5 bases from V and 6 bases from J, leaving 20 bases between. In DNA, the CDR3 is TGTGCCAGCAGCGTGACACAGGGAGGGATGGGCAATGAGCAGTTCTTC. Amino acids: CASSVTQGGMGNEQFF.

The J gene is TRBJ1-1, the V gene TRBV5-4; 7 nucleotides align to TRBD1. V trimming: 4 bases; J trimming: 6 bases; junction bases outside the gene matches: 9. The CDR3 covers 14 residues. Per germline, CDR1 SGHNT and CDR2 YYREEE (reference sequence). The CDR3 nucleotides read TGTGCCAGCAGCACCCCGGACAGGCCCTCTGAAGCTTTCTTT. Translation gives CASSTPDRPSEAFF.

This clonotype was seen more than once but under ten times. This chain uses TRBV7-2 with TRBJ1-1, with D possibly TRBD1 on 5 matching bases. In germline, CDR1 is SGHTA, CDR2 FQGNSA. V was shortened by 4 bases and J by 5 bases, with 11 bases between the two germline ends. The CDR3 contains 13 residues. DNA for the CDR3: TGTGCCAGCAGCTCTCAACGGGGGACTGAAGCTTTCTTT. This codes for CASSSQRGTEAFF.

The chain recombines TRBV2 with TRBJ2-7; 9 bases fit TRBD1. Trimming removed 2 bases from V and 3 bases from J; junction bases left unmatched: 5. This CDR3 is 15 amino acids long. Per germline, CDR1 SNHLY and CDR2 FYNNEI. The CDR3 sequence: CASSELETGGYEQYF. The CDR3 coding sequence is TGTGCCAGCAGTGAATTAGAGACAGGGGGCTACGAGCAGTACTTC. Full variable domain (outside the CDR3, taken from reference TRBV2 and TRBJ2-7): EPEVTQTPSHQVTQMGQEVILRCVPISNHLYFYWYRQILGQKVEFLVSFYNNEISEKSEIFDDQFSVERPDGSNFTLKIRSTKLEDSAMYFCASSELETGGYEQYFGPGTRLTVT.

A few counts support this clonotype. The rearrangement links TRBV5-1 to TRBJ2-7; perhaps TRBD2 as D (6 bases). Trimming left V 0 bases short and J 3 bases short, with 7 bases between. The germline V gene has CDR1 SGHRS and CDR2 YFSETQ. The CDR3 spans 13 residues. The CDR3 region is CASSLEGGYEQYV. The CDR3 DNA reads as TGCGCCAGCAGCTTGGAGGGAGGCTACGAGCAGTACGTC.

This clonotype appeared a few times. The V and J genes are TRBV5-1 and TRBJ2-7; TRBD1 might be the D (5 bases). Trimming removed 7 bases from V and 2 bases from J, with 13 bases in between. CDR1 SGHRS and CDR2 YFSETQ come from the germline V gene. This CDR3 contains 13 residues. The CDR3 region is CASGRAGTYEQYF. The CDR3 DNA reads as TGCGCCAGCGGTAGGGCAGGGACCTACGAGCAGTACTTC.

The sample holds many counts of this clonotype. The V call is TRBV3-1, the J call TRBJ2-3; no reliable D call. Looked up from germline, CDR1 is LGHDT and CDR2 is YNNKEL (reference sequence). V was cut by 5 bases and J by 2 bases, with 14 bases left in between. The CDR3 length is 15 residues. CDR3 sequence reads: CASSFDFFNTDTQYF. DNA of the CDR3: TGTGCCAGCAGCTTTGACTTTTTTAACACAGATACGCAGTATTTT.

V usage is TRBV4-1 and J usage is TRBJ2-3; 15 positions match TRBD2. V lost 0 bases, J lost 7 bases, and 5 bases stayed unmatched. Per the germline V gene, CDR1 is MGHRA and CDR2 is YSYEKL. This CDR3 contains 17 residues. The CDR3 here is CASSQERGTSGRYTQYF. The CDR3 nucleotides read TGCGCCAGCAGCCAAGAACGGGGGACTAGCGGGAGGTATACGCAGTATTTT.

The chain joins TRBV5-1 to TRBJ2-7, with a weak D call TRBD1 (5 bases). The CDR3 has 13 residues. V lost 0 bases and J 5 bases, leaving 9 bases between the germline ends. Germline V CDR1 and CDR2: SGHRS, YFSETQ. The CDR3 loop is CASSLAWGDEQYF. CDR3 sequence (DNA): TGCGCCAGCAGCTTGGCCTGGGGCGACGAGCAGTACTTC.

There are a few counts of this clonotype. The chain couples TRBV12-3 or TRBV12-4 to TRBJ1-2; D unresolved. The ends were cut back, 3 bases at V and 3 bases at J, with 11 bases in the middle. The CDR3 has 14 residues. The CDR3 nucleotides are TGTGCCAGCAGTTTTCGGGCAGACTACTATGGCTACACCTTC. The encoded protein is CASSFRADYYGYTF.

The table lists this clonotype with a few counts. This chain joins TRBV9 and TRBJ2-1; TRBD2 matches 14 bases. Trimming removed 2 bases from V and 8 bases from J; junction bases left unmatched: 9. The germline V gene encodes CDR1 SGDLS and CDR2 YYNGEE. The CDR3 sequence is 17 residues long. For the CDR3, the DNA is TGTGCCAGCAGCGTTTCGGGGACTAGCGGGAGAGGCCATGAGCAGTTCTTC. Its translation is CASSVSGTSGRGHEQFF.

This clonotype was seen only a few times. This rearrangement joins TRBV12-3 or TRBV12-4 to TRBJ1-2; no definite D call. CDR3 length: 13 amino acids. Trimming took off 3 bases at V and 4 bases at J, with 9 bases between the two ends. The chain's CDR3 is CASSFVPVYGYTF. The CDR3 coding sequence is TGTGCCAGCAGTTTTGTGCCCGTCTATGGCTACACCTTC.

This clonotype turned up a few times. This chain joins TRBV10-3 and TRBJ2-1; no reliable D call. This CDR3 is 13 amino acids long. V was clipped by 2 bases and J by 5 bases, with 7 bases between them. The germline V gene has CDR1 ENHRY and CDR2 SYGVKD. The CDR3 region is CAISERVDNEQFF. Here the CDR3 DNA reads TGTGCCATCAGTGAGCGGGTAGACAATGAGCAGTTCTTC.

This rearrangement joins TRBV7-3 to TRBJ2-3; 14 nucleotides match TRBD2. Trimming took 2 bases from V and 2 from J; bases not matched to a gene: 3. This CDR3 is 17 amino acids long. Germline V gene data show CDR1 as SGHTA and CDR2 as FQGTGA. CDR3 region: CASSLLGLAGVTDTQYF. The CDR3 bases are TGTGCCAGCAGCTTATTGGGACTAGCGGGAGTCACAGATACGCAGTATTTT.

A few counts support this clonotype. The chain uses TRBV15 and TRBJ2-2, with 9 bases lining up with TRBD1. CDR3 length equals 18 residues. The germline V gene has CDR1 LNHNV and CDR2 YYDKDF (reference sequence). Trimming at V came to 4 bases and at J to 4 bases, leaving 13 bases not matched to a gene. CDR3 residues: CATSTRWTGDKFTGELFF. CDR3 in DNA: TGTGCCACCAGCACCCGATGGACAGGGGATAAGTTCACCGGGGAGCTGTTTTTT.

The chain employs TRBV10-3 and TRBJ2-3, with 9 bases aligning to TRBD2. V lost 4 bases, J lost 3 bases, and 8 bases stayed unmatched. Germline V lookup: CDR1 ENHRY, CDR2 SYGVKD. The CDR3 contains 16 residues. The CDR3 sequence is CAISGGLAGATDTQYF. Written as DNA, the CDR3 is TGTGCCATCAGTGGGGGACTAGCAGGAGCAACAGATACGCAGTATTTT.